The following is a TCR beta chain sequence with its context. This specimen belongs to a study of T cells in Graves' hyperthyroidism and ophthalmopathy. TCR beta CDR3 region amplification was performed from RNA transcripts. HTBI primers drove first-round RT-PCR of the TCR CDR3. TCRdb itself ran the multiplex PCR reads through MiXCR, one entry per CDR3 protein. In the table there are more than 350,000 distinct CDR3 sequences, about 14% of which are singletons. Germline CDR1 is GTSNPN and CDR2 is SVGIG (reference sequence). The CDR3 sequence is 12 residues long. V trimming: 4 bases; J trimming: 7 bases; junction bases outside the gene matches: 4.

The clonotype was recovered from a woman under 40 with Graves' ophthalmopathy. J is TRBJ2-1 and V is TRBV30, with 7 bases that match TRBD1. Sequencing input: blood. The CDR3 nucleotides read TGTGCCTGGAACGACAGGGTAAATGAGCAGTTCTTC. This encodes CAWNDRVNEQFF.